This T cell receptor beta chain emerged from a study of cytomegalovirus exposure and HLA in healthy donors. The study, taken as a whole, reports: Cytomegalovirus status was reportedly diagnosed by the classifier with high specificity and sensitivity.

Sequenced by immunoSEQ multiplex PCR; TCRdb stores in-frame clones only, minus some. Found here are approximately 170,000 clones, about 85% of them singletons; the top ten hold 2% to 2.5%. V lost 0 bases and J 2 bases, leaving 8 bases between the germline ends. Per germline, CDR1 SGHDT and CDR2 YYEEEE. The CDR3 length is 14 residues. About this clone itself: Its antigen is undetermined.

Among the 120 or so subjects of the validation cohort, separate from the 666-subject first cohort, were the donors. Material for sequencing was PBMCs. This receptor was taken from a young man in good health and CMV-seropositive. This chain uses TRBV5-6 with TRBJ1-1; D remains unclear. For the CDR3, the DNA is TGTGCCAGCAGCTTGGCTCTAATAAACACTGAAGCTTTCTTT. Amino acid sequence: CASSLALINTEAFF.